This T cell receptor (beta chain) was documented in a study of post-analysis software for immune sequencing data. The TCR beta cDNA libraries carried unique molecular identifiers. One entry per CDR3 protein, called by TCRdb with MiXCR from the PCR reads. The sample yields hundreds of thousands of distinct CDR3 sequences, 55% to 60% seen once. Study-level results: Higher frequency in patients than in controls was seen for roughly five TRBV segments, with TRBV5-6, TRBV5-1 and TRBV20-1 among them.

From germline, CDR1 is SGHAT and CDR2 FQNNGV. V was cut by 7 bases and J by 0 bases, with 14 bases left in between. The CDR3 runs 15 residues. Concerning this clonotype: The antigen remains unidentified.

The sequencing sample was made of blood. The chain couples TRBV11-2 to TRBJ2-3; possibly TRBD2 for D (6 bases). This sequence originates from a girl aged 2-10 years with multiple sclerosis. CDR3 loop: CASTADYSSTDTQYF. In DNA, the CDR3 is TGTGCCAGCACGGCGGACTACTCAAGCACAGATACGCAGTATTTT.